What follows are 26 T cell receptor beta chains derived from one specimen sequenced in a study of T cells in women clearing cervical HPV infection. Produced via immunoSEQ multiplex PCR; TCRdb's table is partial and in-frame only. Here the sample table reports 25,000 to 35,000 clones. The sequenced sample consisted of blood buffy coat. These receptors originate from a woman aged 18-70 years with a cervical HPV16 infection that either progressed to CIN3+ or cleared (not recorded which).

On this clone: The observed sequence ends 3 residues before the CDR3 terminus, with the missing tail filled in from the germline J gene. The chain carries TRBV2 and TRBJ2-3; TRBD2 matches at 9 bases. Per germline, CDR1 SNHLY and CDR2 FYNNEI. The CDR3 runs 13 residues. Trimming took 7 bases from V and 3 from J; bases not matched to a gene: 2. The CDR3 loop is CASTSGITDTQYF. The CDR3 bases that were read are TGTGCCAGCACTAGCGGGATAACAGATACG.

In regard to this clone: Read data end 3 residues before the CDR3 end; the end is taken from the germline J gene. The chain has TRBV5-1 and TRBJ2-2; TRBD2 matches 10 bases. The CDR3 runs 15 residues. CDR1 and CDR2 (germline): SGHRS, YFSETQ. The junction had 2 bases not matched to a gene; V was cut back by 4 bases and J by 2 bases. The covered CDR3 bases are TGCGCCAGCAGCGGGACTAGCGCCAACACCGGGGAG. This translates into CASSGTSANTGE. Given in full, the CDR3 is CASSGTSANTGELFF.

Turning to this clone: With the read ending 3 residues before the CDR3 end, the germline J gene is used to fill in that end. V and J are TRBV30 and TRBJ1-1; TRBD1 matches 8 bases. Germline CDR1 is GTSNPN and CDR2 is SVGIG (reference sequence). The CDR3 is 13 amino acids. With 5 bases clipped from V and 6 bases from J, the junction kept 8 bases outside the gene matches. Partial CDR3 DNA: TGTGCCTGGTTCAGGGGGCTTGCGGCTGAA. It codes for CAWFRGLAAE. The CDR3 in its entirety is CAWFRGLAAEAFF.

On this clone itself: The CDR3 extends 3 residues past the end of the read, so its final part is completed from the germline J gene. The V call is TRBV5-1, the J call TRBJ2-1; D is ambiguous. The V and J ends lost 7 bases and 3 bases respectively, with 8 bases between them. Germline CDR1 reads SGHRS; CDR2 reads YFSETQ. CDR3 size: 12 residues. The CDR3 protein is CASAADYNEQFF. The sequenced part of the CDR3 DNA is TGCGCCAGCGCGGCAGACTACAATGAG.

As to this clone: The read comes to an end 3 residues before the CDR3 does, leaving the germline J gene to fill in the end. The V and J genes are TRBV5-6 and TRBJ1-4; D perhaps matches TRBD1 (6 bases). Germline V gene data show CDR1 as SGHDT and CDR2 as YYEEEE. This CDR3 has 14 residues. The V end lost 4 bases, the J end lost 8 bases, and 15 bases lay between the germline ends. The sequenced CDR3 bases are TGTGCCAGCAGCAGCGCGGGGGCGGGCGAAAAA. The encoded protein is CASSSAGAGEK. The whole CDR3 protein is CASSSAGAGEKLFF.

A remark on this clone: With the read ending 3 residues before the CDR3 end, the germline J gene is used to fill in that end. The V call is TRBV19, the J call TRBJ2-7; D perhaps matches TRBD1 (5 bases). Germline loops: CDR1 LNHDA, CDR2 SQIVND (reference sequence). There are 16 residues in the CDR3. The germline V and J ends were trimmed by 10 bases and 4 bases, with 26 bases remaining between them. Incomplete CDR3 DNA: TGTGCCACCTCCGCGGCAGGGCTTTTAATCGGTTACGAG. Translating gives CATSAAGLLIGYE. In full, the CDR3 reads CATSAAGLLIGYEQYF.

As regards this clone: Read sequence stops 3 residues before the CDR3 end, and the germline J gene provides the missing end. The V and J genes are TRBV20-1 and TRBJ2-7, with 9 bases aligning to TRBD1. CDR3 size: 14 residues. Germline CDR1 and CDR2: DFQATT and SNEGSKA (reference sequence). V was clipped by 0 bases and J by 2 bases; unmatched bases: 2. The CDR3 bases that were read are TGCAGTGCTAGAGATGGGACAGGGCCCTACGAG. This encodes CSARDGTGPYE. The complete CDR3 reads CSARDGTGPYEQYF.

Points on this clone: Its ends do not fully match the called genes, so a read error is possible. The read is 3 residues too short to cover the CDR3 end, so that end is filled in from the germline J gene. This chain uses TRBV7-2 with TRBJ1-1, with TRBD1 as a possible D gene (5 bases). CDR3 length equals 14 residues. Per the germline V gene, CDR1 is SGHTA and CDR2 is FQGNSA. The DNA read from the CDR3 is TGTGCCAGCAGTTACATTCCAGGGAACGCTGAA. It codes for CASSYIPGNAE. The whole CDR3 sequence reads CASSYIPGNAEAFF.

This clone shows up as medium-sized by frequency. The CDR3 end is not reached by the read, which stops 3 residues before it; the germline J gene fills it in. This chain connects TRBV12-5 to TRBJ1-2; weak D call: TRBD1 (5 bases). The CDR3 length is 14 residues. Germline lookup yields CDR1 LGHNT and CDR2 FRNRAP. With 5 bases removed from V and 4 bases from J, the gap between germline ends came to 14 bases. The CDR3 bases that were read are TGTGCTAGTGGTCTCCCACTCGGGGGCTATGGC. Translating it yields CASGLPLGGYG. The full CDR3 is CASGLPLGGYGYTF.

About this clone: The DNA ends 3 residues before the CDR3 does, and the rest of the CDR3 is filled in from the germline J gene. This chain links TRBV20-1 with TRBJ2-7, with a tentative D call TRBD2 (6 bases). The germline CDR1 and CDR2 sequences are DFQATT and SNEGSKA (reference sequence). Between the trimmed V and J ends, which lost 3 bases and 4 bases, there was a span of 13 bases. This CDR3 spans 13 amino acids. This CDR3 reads CSASAGSGYEQYF. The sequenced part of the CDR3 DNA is TGCAGTGCTAGTGCGGGGAGTGGGTACGAG.

The CDR3 spells CASTERRQGRDGYTF. The CDR3 bases that were read are TGTGCCAGTACCGAACGGCGCCAGGGCCGCGATGGC. The rearrangement joins TRBV19 to TRBJ1-2; D possibly corresponds to TRBD1 (5 bases). The read terminates 3 residues ahead of where the CDR3 ends, so the germline J gene completes it. The CDR3 has 15 amino acids. Per germline, CDR1 LNHDA and CDR2 SQIVND (reference sequence). V gave up 7 bases and J gave up 6 bases, with 21 bases separating them. The whole variable domain, filled in from reference TRBV19 and TRBJ1-2, reads DGGITQSPKYLFRKEGQNVTLSCEQNLNHDAMYWYRQDPGQGLRLIYYSQIVNDFQKGDIAEGYSVSREKKESFPLTVTSAQKNPTAFYLCASTERRQGRDGYTFGSGTRLTVV.

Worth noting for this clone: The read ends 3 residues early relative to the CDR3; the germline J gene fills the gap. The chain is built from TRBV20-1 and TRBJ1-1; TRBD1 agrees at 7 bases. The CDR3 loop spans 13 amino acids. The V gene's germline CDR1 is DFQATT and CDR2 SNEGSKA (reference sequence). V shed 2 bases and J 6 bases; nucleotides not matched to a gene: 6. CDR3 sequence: CSARKTGRAEAFF. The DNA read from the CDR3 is TGCAGTGCTAGAAAGACAGGGAGGGCTGAA.

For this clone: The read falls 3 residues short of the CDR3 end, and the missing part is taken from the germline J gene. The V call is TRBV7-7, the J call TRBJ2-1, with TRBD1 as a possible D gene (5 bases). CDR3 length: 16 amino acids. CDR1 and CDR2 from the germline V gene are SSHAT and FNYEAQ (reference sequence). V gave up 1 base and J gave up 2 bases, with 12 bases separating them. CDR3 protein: CASSLGDSHPYNEQFF. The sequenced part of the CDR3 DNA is TGTGCCAGCAGCTTAGGCGACAGCCATCCCTACAATGAG.

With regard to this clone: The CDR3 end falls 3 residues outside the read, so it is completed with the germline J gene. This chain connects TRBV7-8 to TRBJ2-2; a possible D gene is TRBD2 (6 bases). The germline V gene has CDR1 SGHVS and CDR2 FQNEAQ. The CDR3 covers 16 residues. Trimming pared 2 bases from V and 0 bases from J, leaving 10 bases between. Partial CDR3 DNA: TGTGCCAGCAGCTTATACGCGGGAACGAACACCGGGGAG. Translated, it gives CASSLYAGTNTGE. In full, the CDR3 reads CASSLYAGTNTGELFF.

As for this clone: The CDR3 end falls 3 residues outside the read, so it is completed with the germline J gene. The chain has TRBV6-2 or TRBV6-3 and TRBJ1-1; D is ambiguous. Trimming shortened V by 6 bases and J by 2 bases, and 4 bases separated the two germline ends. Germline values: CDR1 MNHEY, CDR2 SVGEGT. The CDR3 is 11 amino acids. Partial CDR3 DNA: TGTGCCAGCAGCTCCAACACTGAA. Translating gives CASSSNTE. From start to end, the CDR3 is CASSSNTEAFF.

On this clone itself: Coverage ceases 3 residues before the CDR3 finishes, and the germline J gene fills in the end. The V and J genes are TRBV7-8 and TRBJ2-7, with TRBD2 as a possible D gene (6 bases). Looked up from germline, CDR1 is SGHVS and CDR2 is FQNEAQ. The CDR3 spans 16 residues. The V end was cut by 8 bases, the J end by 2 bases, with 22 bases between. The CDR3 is CASGGLSVFRPYEQYF. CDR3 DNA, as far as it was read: TGTGCCAGCGGGGGACTTTCTGTGTTTAGGCCCTACGAG.

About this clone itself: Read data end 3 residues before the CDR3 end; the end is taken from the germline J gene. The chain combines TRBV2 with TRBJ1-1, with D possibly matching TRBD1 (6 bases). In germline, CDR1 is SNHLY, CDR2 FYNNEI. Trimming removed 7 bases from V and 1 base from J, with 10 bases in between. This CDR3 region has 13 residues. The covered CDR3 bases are TGTGCCAGCAAACTCAGGGGGAACACTGAA. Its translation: CASKLRGNTE. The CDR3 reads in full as CASKLRGNTEAFF.

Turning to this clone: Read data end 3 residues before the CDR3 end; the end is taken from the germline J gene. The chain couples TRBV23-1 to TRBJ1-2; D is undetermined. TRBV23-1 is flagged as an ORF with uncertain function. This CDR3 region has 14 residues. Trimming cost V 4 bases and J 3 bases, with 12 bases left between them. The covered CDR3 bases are TGCGCCAGCAGTCTTAGGGCGTGGGACTATGGC. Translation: CASSLRAWDYG. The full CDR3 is CASSLRAWDYGYTF.

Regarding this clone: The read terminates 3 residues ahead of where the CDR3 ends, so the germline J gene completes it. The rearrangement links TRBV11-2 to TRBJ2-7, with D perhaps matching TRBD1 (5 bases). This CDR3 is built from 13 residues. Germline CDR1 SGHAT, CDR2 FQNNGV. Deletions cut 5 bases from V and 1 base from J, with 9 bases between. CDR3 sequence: CASSDDRSYEQYF. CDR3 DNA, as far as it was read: TGTGCCAGCAGCGACGACAGATCCTACGAG. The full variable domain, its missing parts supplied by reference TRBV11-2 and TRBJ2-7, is EAGVAQSPRYKIIEKRQSVAFWCNPISGHATLYWYQQILGQGPKLLIQFQNNGVVDDSQLPKDRFSAERLKGVDSTLKIQPAKLEDSAVYLCASSDDRSYEQYFGPGTRLTVT.

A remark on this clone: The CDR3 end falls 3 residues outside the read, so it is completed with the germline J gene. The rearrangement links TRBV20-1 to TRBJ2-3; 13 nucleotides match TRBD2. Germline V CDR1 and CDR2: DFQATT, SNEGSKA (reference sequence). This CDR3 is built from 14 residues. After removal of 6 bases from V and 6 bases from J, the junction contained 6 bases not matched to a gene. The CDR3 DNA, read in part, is TGCAGTGCCCCGGGGACTAGCGGGGCCGATACG. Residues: CSAPGTSGADT. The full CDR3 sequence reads CSAPGTSGADTQYF.

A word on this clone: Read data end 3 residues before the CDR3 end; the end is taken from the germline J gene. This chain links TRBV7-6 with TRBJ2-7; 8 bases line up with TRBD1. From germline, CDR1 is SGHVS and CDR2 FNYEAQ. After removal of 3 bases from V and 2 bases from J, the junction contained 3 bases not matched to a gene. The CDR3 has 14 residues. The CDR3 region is CASSLSGQAYEQYF. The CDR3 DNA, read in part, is TGTGCCAGCAGCTTGTCGGGACAGGCCTACGAG.

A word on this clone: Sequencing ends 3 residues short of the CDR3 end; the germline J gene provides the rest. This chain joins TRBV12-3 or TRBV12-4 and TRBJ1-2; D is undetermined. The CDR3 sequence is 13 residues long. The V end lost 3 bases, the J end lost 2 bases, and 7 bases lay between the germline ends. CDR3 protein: CASSLGQNYGYTF. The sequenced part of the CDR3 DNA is TGTGCCAGCAGTTTGGGCCAGAACTATGGC.

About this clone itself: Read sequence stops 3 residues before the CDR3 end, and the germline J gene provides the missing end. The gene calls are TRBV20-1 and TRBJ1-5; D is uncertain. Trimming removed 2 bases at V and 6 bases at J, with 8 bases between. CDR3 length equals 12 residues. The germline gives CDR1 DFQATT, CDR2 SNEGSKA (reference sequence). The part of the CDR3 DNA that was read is TGCAGTGCTAGACCGCCCGGTCAGCCC. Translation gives CSARPPGQP. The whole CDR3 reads CSARPPGQPQHF.

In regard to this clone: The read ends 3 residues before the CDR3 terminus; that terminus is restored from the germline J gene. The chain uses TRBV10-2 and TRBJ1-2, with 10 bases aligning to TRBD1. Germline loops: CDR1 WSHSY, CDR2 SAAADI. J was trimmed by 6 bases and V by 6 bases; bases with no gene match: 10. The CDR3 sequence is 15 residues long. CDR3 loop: CASSTPGQGRNGYTF. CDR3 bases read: TGCGCCAGCAGCACTCCGGGACAGGGGCGGAATGGC.

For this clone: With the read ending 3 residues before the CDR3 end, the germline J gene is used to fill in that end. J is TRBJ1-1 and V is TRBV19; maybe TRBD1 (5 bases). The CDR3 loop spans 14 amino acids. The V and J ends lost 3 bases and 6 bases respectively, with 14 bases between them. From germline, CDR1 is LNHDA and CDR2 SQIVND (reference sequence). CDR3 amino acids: CASSMGQAVAEAFF. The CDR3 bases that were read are TGTGCCAGTAGTATGGGGCAGGCCGTGGCTGAA. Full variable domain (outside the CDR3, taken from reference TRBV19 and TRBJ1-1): DGGITQSPKYLFRKEGQNVTLSCEQNLNHDAMYWYRQDPGQGLRLIYYSQIVNDFQKGDIAEGYSVSREKKESFPLTVTSAQKNPTAFYLCASSMGQAVAEAFFGQGTRLTVV.

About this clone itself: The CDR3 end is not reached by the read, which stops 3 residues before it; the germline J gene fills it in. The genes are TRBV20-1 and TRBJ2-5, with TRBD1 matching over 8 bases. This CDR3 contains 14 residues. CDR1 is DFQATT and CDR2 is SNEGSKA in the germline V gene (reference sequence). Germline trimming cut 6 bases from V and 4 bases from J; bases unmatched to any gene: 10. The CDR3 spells CSATTGEVLETQYF. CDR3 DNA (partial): TGCAGTGCAACGACAGGGGAGGTGTTAGAGACC.